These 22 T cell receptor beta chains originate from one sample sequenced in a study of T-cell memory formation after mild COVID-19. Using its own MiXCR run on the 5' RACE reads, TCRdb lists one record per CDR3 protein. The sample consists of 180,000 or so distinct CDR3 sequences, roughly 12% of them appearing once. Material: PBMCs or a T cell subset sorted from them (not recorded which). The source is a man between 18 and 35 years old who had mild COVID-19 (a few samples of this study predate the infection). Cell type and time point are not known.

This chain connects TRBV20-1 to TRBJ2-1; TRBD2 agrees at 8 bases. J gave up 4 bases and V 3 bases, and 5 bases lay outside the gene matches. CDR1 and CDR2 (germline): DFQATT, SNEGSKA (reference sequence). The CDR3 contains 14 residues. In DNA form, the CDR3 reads TGCAGTGCTAGTGCTCTAGCGGGTTACAATGAGCAGTTCTTC. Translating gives CSASALAGYNEQFF.

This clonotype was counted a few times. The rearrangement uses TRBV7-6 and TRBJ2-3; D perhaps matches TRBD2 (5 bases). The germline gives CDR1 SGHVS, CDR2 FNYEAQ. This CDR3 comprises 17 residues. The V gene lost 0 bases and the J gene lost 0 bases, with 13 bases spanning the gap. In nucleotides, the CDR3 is TGTGCCAGCAGCTTAGCGGGCCTCCGGGGAAGCACAGATACGCAGTATTTT. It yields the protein CASSLAGLRGSTDTQYF.

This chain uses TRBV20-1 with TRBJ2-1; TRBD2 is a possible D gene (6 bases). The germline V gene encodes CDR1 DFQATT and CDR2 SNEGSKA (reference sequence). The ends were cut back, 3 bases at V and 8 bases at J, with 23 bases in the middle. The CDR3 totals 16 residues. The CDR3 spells CSARALGRGDADEQFF. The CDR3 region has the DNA TGCAGTGCTAGGGCCTTGGGGCGCGGGGATGCGGATGAGCAGTTCTTC.

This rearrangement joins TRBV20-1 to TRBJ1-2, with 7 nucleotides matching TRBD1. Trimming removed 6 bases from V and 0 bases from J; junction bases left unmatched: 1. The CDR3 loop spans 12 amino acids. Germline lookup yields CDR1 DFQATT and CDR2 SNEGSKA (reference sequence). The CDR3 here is CSAGTANYGYTF. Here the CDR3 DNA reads TGCAGTGCGGGGACAGCTAACTATGGCTACACCTTC.

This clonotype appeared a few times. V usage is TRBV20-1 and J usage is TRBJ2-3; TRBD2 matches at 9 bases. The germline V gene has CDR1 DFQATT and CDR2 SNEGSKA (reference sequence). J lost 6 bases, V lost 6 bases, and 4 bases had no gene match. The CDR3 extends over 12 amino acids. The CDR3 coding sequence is TGCAGTGCCGGGACTAGCATGGATACGCAGTATTTT. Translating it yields CSAGTSMDTQYF.

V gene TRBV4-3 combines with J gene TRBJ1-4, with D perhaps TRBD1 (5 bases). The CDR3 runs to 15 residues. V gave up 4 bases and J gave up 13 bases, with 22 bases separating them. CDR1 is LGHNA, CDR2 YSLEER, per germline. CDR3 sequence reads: CASSPLTVPRTGLFF. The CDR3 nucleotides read TGCGCCAGCAGCCCGTTGACAGTTCCCAGGACCGGACTGTTTTTT.

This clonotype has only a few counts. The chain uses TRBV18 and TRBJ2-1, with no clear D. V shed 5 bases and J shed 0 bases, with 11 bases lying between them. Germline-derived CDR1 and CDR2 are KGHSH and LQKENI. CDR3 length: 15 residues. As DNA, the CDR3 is TGTGCCAGCTCAAGGACCCCTACCTCCTACAATGAGCAGTTCTTC. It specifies CASSRTPTSYNEQFF.

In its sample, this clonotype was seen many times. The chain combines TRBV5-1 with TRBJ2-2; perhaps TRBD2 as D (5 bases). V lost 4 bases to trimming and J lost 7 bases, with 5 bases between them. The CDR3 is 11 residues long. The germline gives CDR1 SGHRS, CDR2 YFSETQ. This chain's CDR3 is CASSRDGELFF. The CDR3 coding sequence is TGCGCCAGCAGCCGGGACGGGGAGCTGTTTTTT. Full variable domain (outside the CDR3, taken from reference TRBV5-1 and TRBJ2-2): KAGVTQTPRYLIKTRGQQVTLSCSPISGHRSVSWYQQTPGQGLQFLFEYFSETQRNKGNFPGRFSGRQFSNSRSEMNVSTLELGDSALYLCASSRDGELFFGEGSRLTVL.

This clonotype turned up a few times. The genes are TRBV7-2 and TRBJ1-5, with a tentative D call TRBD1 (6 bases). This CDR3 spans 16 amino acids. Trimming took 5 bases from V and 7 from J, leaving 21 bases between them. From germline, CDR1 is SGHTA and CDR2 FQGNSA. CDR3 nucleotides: TGTGCCAGCAGCACGCAACAGGGAGGAGTAAACCAGCCCCAGCATTTT. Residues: CASSTQQGGVNQPQHF.

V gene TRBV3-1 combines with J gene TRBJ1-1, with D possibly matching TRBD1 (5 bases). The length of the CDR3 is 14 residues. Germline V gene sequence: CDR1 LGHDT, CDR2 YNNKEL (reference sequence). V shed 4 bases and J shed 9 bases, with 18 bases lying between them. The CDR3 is CASSLLLGRGQAFF. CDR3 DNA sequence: TGTGCCAGCAGCCTCTTACTGGGGAGGGGACAAGCTTTCTTT.

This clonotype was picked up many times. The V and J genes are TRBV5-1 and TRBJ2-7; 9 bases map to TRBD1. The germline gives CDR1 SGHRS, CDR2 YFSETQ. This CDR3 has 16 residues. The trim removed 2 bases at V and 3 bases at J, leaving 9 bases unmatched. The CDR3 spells CASSFEQGAVIYEQYF. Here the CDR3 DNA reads TGCGCCAGCAGCTTCGAACAGGGGGCAGTTATCTACGAGCAGTACTTC.

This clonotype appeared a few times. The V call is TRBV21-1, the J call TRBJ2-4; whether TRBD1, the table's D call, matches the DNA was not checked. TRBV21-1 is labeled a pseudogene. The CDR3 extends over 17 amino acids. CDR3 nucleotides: TGTGCCAGCAGCAAAGCTCGACCCGGGGCCCCCGAAAACATTCAGTACTTC. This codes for CASSKARPGAPENIQYF.

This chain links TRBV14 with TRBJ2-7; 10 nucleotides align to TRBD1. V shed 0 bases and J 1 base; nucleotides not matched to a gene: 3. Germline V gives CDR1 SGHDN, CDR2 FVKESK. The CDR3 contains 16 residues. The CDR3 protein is CASSQEGGQGSYEQYF. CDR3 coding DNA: TGTGCCAGCAGCCAAGAAGGGGGACAGGGGTCCTACGAGCAGTACTTC.

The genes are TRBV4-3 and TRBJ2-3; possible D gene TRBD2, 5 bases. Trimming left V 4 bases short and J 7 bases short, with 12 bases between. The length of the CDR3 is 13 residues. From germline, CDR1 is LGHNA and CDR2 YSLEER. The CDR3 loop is CASSPTTGNTQYF. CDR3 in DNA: TGCGCCAGCAGCCCCACGACGGGAAATACGCAGTATTTT.

The CDR3 DNA is TGCAGTGCTAGCGGACAGCAAGAGACCCAGTACTTC. Translating it yields CSASGQQETQYF. The chain uses TRBV20-1 and TRBJ2-5, with D possibly being TRBD1 (6 bases). CDR3 length: 12 amino acids. The V gene's germline CDR1 is DFQATT and CDR2 SNEGSKA (reference sequence). V lost 3 bases, J lost 2 bases, and 7 bases lay in between.

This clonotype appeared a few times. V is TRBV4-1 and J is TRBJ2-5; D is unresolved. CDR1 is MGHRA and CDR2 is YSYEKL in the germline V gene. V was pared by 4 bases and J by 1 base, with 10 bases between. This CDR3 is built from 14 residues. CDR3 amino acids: CASSRQTIQETQYF. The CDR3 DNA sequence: TGCGCCAGCAGCCGGCAGACGATCCAAGAGACCCAGTACTTC.

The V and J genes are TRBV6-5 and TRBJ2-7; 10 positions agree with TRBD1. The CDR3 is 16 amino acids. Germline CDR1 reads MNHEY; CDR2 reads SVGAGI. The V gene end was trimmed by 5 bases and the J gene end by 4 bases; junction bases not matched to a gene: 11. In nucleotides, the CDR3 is TGTGCCAGCAGTAGAGGGACAGGGGTTTGGTCATACGAGCAGTACTTC. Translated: CASSRGTGVWSYEQYF.

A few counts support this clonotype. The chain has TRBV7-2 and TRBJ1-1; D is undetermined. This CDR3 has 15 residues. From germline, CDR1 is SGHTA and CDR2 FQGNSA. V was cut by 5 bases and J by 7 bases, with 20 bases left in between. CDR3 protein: CASSPTVLISGEAFF. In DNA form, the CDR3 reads TGTGCCAGCAGCCCCACGGTACTGATTAGTGGTGAAGCTTTCTTT. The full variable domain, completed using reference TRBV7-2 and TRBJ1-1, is GAGVSQSPSNKVTEKGKDVELRCDPISGHTALYWYRQSLGQGLEFLIYFQGNSAPDKSGLPSDRFSAERTGGSVSTLTIQRTQQEDSAVYLCASSPTVLISGEAFFGQGTRLTVV.

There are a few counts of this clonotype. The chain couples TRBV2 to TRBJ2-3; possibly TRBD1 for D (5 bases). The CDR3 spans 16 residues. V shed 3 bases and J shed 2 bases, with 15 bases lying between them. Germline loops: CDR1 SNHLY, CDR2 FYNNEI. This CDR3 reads CASSDGAPFITDTQYF. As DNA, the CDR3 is TGTGCCAGCAGTGATGGGGCACCCTTTATCACAGATACGCAGTATTTT. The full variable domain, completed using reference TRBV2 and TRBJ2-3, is EPEVTQTPSHQVTQMGQEVILRCVPISNHLYFYWYRQILGQKVEFLVSFYNNEISEKSEIFDDQFSVERPDGSNFTLKIRSTKLEDSAMYFCASSDGAPFITDTQYFGPGTRLTVL.

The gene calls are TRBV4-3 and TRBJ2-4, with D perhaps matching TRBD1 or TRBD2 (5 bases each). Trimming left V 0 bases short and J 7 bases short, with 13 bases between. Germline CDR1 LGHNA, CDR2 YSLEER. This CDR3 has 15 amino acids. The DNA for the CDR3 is TGCGCCAGCAGCCAAGAGACAATATGGGGGAACATTCAGTACTTC. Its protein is CASSQETIWGNIQYF.

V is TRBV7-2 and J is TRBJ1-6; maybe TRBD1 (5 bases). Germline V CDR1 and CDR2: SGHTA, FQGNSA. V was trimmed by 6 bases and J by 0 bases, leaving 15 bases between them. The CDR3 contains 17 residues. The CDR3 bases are TGTGCCAGCAGTCTACCGACAGCGAGCTCCTATAATTCACCCCTCCACTTT. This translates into CASSLPTASSYNSPLHF.

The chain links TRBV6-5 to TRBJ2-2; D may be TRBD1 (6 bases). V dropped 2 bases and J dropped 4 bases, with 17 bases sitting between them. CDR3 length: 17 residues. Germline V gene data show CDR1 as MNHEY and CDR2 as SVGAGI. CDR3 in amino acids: CASSYERYRVGTGELFF. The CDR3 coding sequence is TGTGCCAGCAGTTACGAACGGTACAGGGTCGGCACCGGGGAGCTGTTTTTT.